A single T cell receptor beta chain is shown here with its context. The antigen remains unidentified. A much more abundant neighbour one base away suggests this may be a read error. Making the bulk TCR libraries relied on previously described methods and listed TCR primers. In TCRdb, the PCR reads were re-called with MiXCR into one record per CDR3 protein. Among hundreds of thousands of distinct CDR3 sequences listed, 15% to 20% were seen once. Germline-derived CDR1 and CDR2 are SGHVS and FNYEAQ. There are 13 residues in the CDR3. The record originates from a study of molecular identifiers for immune sequencing clone quantification. Broader study findings: Effector cells had over 99% of their molecules in clones above 20 RNA copies, while naive cells had under 1%. Reports indicate spiked Jurkat TCR RNA from one cell could be found among some 980,000 naive cells.

Naive CD8 T cells were sorted as CD8+CD4-CCR7+CD45RA+. The sequenced sample was naive CD8+ T cells from blood, with Jurkat cell RNA spiked in. Subset meaning: FACS-sorted CD8+CD4-CCR7+CD45RA+ naive T cells. The clonotype originates from a human donor in good health. Some libraries in this study had Jurkat cell RNA spiked in. The chain links TRBV7-6 to TRBJ1-2, with D perhaps TRBD1 (5 bases). In nucleotides, the CDR3 is TGTGTCAGCAGCTTGCAGGGAATTAGTGGCTACACCTTC. Translated, it gives CVSSLQGISGYTF. Complete variable domain (other parts from reference TRBV7-6 and TRBJ1-2): GAGVSQSPRYKVTKRGQDVALRCDPISGHVSLYWYRQALGQGPEFLTYFNYEAQQDKSGLPNDRFSAERPEGSISTLTIQRTEQRDSAMYRCVSSLQGISGYTFGSGTRLTVV.